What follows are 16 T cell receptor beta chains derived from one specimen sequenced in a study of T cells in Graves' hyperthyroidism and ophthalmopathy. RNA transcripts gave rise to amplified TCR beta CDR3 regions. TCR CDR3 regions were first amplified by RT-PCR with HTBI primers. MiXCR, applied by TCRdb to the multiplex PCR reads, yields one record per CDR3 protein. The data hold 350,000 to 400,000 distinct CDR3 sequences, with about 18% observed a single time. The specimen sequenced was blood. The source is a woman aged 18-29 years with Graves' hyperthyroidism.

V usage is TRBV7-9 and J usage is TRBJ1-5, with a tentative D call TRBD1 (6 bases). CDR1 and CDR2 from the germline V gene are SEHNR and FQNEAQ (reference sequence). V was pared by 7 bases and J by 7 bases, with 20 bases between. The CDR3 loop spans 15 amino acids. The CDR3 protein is CASMDSRVEGQPQHF. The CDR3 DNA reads TGTGCCAGCATGGACAGTCGGGTCGAGGGACAGCCCCAGCATTTT.

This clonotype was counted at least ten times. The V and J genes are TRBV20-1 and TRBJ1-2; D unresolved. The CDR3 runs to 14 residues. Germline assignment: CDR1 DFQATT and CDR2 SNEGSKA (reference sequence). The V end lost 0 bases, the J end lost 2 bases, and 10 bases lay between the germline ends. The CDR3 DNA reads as TGCAGTGCTAGAGATCGGACTAAGAACTATGGCTACACCTTC. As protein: CSARDRTKNYGYTF.

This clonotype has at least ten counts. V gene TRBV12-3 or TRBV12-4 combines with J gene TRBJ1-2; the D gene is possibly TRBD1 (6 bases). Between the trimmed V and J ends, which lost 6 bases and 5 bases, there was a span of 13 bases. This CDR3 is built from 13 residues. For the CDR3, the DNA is TGTGCCAGCAGAAGGGACACACGTTATGGCTACACCTTC. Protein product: CASRRDTRYGYTF.

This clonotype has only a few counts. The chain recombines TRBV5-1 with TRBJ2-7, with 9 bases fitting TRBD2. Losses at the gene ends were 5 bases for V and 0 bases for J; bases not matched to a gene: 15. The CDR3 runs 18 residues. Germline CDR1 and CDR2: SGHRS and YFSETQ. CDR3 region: CASRGRGLAGKSSYEQYF. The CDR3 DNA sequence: TGCGCCAGCAGAGGGAGAGGCCTAGCGGGAAAGAGCTCCTACGAGCAGTACTTC.

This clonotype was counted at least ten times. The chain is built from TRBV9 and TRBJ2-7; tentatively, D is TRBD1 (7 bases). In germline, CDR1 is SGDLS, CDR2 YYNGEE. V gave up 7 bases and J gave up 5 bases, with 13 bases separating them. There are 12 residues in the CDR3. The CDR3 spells CASAGQKNEQYF. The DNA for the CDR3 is TGTGCCAGCGCGGGACAGAAGAACGAGCAGTACTTC.

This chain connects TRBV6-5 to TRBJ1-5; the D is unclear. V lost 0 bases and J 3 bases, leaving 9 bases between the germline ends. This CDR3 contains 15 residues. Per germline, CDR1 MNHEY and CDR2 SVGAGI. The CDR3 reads CASSYSSEPNQPQHF. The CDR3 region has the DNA TGTGCCAGCAGTTACTCCTCGGAGCCCAATCAGCCCCAGCATTTT.

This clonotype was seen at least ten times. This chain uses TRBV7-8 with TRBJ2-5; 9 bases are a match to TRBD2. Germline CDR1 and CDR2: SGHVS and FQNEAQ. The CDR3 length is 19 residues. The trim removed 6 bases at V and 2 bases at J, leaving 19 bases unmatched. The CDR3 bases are TGTGCCAGCAGTCCTAGCGGGGAGGAGGATTCGTTGGCACAAGAGACCCAGTACTTC. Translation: CASSPSGEEDSLAQETQYF.

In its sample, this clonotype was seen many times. CDR3 in DNA: TGTGCCAGCAGCCAGGACCCGGGCTATGGCTACACCTTC. Amino acids: CASSQDPGYGYTF. The J gene is TRBJ1-2, the V gene TRBV7-2; the D is unclear. This CDR3 comprises 13 residues. Per the germline V gene, CDR1 is SGHTA and CDR2 is FQGNSA. V was clipped by 5 bases and J by 4 bases, with 11 bases between them.

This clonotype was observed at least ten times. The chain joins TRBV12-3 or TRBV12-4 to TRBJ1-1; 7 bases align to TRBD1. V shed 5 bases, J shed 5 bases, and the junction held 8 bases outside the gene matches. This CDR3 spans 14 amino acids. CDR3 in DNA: TGTGCCAGCAGTACCCAAGGGGGCTGGACTGAAGCTTTCTTT. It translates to CASSTQGGWTEAFF.

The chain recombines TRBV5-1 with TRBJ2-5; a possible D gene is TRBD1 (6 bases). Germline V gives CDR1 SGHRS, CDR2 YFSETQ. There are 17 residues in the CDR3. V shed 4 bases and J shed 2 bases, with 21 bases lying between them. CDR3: CASSIGRRAGVQETQYF. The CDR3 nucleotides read TGCGCCAGCAGCATAGGAAGGCGGGCAGGGGTGCAAGAGACCCAGTACTTC.

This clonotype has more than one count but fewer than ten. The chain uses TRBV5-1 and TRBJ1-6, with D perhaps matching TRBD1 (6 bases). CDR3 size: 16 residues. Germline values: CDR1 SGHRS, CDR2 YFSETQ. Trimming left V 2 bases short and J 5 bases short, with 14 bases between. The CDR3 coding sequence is TGCGCCAGCAGCTTTACTGGACAGCCCCATAATTCACCCCTCCACTTT. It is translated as CASSFTGQPHNSPLHF. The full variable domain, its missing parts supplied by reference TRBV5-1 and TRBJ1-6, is KAGVTQTPRYLIKTRGQQVTLSCSPISGHRSVSWYQQTPGQGLQFLFEYFSETQRNKGNFPGRFSGRQFSNSRSEMNVSTLELGDSALYLCASSFTGQPHNSPLHFGNGTRLTVT.

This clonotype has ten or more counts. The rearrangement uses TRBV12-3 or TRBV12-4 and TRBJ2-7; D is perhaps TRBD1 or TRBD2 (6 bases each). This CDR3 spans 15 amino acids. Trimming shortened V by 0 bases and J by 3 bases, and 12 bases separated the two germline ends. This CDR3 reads CASSLARRGYYEQYF. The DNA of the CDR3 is TGTGCCAGCAGTTTAGCCCGGAGGGGGTACTACGAGCAGTACTTC.

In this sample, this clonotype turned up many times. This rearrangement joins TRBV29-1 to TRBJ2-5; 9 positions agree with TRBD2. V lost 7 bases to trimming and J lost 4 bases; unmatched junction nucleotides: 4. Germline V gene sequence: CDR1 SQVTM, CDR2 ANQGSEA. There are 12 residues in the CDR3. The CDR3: CSANSGGETQYF. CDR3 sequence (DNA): TGCAGCGCGAATAGCGGGGGAGAGACCCAGTACTTC.

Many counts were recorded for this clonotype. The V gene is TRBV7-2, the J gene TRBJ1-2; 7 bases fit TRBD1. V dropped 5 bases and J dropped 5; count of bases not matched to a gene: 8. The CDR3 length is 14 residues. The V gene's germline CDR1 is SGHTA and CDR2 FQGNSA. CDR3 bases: TGTGCCAGCAGCGGGGGGACAGCTCCTTATGGCTACACCTTC. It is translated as CASSGGTAPYGYTF.

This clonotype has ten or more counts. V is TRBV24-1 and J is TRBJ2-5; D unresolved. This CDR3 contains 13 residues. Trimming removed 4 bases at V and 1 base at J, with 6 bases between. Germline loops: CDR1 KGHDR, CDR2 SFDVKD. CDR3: CATSDPPQETQYF. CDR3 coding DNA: TGTGCCACCAGTGACCCCCCCCAAGAGACCCAGTACTTC.

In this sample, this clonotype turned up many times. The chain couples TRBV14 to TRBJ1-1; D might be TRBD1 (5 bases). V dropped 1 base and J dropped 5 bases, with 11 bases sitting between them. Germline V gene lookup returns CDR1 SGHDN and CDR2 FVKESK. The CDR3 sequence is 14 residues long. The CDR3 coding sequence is TGTGCCAGCAGCCAAGGAAGGGGTTGGACTGAAGCTTTCTTT. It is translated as CASSQGRGWTEAFF.